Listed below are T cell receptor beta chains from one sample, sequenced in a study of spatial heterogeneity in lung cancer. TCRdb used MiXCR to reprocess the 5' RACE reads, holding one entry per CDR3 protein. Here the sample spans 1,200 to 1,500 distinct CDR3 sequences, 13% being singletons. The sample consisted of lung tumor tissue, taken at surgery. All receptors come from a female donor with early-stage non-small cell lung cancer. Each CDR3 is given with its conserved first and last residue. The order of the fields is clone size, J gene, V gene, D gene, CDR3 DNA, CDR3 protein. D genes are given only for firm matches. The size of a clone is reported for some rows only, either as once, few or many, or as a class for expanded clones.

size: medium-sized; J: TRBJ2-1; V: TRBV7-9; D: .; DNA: TGTGCCAGCAGCTTAAGTACTAGTTATCAGTTCTTC; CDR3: CASSLSTSYQFF
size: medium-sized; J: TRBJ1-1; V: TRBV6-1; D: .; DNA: TGTGCCAGCAGTGAAGAGCGTAGTACTGAAGCTTTCTTT; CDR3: CASSEERSTEAFF
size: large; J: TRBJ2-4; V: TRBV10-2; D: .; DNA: TGCGCCACCAGGGAGCTAGGGGGGTCCAAAAACATTCAGTACTTC; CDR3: CATRELGGSKNIQYF
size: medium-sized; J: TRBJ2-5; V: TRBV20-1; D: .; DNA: TGCAGTGCTAGAGATCGTGGGCGGGATGTGTCAGAGACCCAGTACTTC; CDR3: CSARDRGRDVSETQYF
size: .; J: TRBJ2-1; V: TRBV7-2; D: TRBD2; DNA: TGTGCCAGCAGCGGGAGACTAGCGGCAACCTACAATGAGCAGTTCTTC; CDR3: CASSGRLAATYNEQFF
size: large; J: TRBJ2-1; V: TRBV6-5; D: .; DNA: TGTGCCAGCAGTTACCTAGGGGGGCATGAGCAGTTCTTC; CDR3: CASSYLGGHEQFF
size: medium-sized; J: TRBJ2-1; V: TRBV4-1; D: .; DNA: TGCGCCAGCAGCCGGGACTGGTCCTACAATGAGCAGTTCTTC; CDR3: CASSRDWSYNEQFF
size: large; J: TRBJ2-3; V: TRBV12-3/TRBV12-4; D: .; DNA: TGTGCCAGCAGTTTCGGGGATACGCAGTATTTT; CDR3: CASSFGDTQYF
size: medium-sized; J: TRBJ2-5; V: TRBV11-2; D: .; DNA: TGTGCCAGCAGCTTAGGGGTAACCCAGGGCCAAGAGACCCAGTACTTC; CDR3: CASSLGVTQGQETQYF
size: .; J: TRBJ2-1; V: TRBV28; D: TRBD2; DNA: TGTGCCAGCAGTTTATTTAGCGGGAGTGCTTACAATGAGCAGTTCTTC; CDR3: CASSLFSGSAYNEQFF
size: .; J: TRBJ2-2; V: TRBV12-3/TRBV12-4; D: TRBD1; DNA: TGTGCCAGCACCCTTCAGGCTACCGACGACAGGGTCCTGCGGGAGCTGTTTTTT; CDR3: CASTLQATDDRVLRELFF
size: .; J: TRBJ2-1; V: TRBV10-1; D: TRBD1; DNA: TGCGCCAGCAGTGAGTCTGGACAGGGGGACGATGAGCAGTTCTTC; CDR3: CASSESGQGDDEQFF
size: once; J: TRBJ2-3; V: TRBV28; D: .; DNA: TGTGCCAGCAGGCGAGAGTCGGGTACGCAGTATTTT; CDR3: CASRRESGTQYF
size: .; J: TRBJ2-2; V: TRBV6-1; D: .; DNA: TGTGCCAGCAGTGAAATTCTGGGACTTAACACCGGGGAGCTGTTTTTT; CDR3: CASSEILGLNTGELFF
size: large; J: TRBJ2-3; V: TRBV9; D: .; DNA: TGTGCCAGCAGCCCACAGGTCGGCACAGATACGCAGTATTTT; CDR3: CASSPQVGTDTQYF
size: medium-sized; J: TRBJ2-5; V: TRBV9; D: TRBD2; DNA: TGTGCCAGCAGCGTACTAGCGGGAGGGCCGGGGGAGACCCAGTACTTC; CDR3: CASSVLAGGPGETQYF
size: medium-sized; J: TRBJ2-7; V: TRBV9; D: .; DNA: TGTGCCAGCAGCTTCCACACCCACGAGCAGTACTTC; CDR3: CASSFHTHEQYF
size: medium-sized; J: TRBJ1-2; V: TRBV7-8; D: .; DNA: TGTGCCAGCAGCCTGGCTGAGGGGGGCTACTATGGCTACACCTTC; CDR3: CASSLAEGGYYGYTF
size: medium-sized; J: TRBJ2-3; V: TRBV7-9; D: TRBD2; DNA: TGTGCCAGCAGCACTCTAGCGGGAGTCCCCCGGGATACGCAGTATTTT; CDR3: CASSTLAGVPRDTQYF
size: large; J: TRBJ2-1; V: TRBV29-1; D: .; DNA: TGCAGCATCCTCAGGACAGTTTGGGACCATGAGCAGTTCTTC; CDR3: CSILRTVWDHEQFF
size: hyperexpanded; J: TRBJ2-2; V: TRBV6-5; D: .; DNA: TGTGCCAGCAGTGACCTCCCCCCGGGGGTAACCGGGGAGCTGTTTTTT; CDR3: CASSDLPPGVTGELFF
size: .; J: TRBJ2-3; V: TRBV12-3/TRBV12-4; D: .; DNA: TGTGCCAGCAGTTTACAGTTGGTCTTCTACACAGATACGCAGTATTTT; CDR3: CASSLQLVFYTDTQYF
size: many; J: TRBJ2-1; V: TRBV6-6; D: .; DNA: TGTGCCAGCAGTTACTCTTTAGACTCCGGGGAGCAGTTCTTC; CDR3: CASSYSLDSGEQFF
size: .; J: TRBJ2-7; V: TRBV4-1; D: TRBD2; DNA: TGCGCCAGCAGCCAATATCCGGGAGCGGGGGAGCAGTACTTC; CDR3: CASSQYPGAGEQYF
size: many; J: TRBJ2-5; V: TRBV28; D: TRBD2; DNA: TGTGCCAGCAGCCCGCCCGGACTAGCGGGAGAGACCCAGTACTTC; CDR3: CASSPPGLAGETQYF
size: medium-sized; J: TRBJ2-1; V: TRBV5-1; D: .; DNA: TGCGCCAGCAGCTTGTTATTCGGGGCATCAGGTGAGCAGTTCTTC; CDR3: CASSLLFGASGEQFF
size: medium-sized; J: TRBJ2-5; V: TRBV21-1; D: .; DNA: TGTGCCAGCATACGAAGGACCCCTCAAGAGACCCAGTACTTC; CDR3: CASIRRTPQETQYF
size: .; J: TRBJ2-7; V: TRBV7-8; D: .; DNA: TGTGCCAGCAGCCCGCCCGCTCACTACGAGCAGTACTTC; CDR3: CASSPPAHYEQYF
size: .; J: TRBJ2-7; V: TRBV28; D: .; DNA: TGTGCCAGCAGTTTATGGATTACCCCAGGGCAGTACTTC; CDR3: CASSLWITPGQYF
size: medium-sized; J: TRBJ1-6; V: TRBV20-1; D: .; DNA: TGCAGTGCTAGAGATAGGGGGTTTTATAATTCACCCCTCCACTTT; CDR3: CSARDRGFYNSPLHF
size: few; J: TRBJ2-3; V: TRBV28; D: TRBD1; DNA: TGTGCCAGCAGTTTTGTCTTGCAGGGGGCGCTGGGGTTGGATACGCAGTATTTT; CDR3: CASSFVLQGALGLDTQYF
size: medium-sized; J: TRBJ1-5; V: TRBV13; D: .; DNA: TGTGCCAGCAGCTCGATGGGCCAGCCCCAGCATTTT; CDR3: CASSSMGQPQHF
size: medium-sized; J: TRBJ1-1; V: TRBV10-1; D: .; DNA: TGCGCCAGCAGTGACTCTATGGGAACTGAAGCTTTCTTT; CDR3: CASSDSMGTEAFF
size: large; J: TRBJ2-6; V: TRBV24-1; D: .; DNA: TGTGCCACCAGTGCCGGGGGCGCCGGGGCCAACGTCCTGACTTTC; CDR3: CATSAGGAGANVLTF
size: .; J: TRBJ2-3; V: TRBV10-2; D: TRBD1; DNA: TGCGCCAGCAGAAAGACAGGGGAGTTAGGGACAGATACGCAGTATTTT; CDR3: CASRKTGELGTDTQYF
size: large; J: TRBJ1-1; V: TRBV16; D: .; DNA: TGTGCCAGCAGCCAATCGGAAAACACTGAAGCTTTCTTT; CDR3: CASSQSENTEAFF
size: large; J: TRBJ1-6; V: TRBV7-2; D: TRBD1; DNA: TGTGCCAGCAGCTTAGTAGCGGTGGGGACAGTAAATTCACCCCTCCACTTT; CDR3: CASSLVAVGTVNSPLHF
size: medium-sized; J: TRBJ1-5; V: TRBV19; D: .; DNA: TGTGCCAGTAGTATAGATCCGGGGGATCAGCCCCAGCATTTT; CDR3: CASSIDPGDQPQHF
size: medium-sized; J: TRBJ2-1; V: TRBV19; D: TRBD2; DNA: TGTGCCAGTAGTACCTTAGCGGGGGGGCAATTTAATGAGCAGTTCTTC; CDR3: CASSTLAGGQFNEQFF
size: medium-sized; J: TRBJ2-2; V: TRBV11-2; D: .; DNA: TGTGCCAGCAGCTTAGATAGAAGCACCGGGGAGCTGTTTTTT; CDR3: CASSLDRSTGELFF
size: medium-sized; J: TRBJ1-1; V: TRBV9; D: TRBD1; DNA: TGTGCCAGCAGCCCGTGGGACAGCGCGAACACTGAAGCTTTCTTT; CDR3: CASSPWDSANTEAFF
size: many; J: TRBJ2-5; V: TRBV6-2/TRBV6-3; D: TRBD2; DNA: TGTGCCAGCAACCATCCAGCGGGAGGACGATACCAAGAGACCCAGTACTTC; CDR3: CASNHPAGGRYQETQYF